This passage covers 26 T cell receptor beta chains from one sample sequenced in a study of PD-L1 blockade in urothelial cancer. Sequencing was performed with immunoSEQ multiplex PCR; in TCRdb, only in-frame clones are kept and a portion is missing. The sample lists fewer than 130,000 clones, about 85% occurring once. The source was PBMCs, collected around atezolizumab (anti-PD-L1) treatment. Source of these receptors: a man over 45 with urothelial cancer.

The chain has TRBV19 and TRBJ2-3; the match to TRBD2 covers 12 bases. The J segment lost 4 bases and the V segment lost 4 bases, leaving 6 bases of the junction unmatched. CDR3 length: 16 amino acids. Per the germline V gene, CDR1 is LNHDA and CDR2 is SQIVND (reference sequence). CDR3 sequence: CASSSGLAGLSDTQYF. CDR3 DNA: TGTGCCAGTAGTAGTGGACTAGCGGGATTATCAGATACGCAGTATTTT. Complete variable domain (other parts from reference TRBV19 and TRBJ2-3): DGGITQSPKYLFRKEGQNVTLSCEQNLNHDAMYWYRQDPGQGLRLIYYSQIVNDFQKGDIAEGYSVSREKKESFPLTVTSAQKNPTAFYLCASSSGLAGLSDTQYFGPGTRLTVL.

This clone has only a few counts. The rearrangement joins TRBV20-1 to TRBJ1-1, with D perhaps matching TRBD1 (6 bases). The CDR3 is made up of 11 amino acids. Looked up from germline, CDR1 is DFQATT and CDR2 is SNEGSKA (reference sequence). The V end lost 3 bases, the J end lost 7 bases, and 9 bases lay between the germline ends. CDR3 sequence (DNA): TGCAGTGCTAGGTCGGACAGTGAAGCTTTCTTT. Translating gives CSARSDSEAFF.

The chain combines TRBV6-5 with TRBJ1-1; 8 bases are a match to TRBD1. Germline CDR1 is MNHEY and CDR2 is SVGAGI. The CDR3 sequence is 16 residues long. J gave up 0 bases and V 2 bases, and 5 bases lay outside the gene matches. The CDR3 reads CASSYDRGALNTEAFF. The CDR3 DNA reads TGTGCCAGCAGTTACGACAGGGGCGCCTTGAACACTGAAGCTTTCTTT.

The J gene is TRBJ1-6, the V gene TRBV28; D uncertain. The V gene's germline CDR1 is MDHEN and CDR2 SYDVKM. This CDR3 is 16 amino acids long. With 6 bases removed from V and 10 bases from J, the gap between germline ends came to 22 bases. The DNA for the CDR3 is TGTGCCAGCAGCCCCTATTGGCGGGTTACGGGGTCACCCCTCCACTTT. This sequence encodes CASSPYWRVTGSPLHF.

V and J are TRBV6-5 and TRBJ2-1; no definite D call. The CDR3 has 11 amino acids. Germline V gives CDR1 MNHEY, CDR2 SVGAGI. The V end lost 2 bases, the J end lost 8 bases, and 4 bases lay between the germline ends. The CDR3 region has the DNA TGTGCCAGCAGTTACATCGATGAGCAGTTCTTC. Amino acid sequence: CASSYIDEQFF.

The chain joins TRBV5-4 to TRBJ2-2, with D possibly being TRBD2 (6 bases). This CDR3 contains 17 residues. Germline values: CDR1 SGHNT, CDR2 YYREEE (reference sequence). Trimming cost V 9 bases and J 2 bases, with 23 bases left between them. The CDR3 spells CATFLDGTSSNTGELFF. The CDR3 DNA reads TGTGCCACCTTCCTAGACGGCACTAGCAGTAACACCGGGGAGCTGTTTTTT.

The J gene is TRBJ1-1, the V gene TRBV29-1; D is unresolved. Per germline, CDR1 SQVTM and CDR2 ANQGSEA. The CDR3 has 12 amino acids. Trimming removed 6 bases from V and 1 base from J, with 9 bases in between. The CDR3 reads CSVIGKNTEAFF. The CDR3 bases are TGCAGCGTGATCGGTAAGAACACTGAAGCTTTCTTT.

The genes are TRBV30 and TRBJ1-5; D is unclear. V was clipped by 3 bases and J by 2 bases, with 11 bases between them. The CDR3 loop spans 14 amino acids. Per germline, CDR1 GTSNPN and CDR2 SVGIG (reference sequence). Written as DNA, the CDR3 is TGTGCCTGGAGAGCTCCCGGTGGCAATCAGCCCCAGCATTTT. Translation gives CAWRAPGGNQPQHF.

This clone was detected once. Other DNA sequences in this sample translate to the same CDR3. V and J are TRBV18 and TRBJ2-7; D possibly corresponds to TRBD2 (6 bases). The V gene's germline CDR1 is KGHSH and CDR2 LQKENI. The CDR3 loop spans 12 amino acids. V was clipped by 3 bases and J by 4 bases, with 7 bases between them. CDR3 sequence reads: CASSPGGYEQYF. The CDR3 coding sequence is TGTGCCAGCTCACCCGGGGGATACGAGCAGTACTTC.

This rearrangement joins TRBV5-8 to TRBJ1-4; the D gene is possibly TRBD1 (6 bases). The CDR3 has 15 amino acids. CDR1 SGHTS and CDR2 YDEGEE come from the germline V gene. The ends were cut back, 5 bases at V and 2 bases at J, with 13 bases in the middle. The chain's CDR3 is CASSGGARTNEKLFF. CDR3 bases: TGTGCCAGCAGTGGGGGGGCTCGGACTAATGAAAAACTGTTTTTT.

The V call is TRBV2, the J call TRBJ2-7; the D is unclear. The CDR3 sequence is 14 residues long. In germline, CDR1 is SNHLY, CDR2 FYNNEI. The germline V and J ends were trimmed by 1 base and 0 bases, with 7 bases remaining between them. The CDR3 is CASSEVPSSYEQYF. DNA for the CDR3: TGTGCCAGCAGTGAAGTTCCGAGCTCCTACGAGCAGTACTTC.

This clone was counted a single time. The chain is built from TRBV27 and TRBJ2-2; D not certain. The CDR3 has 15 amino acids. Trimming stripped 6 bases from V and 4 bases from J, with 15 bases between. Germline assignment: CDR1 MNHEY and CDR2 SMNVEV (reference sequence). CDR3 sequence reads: CASRVLTTFTGELFF. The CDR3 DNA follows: TGTGCCAGCAGGGTCCTAACTACTTTCACCGGGGAGCTGTTTTTT.

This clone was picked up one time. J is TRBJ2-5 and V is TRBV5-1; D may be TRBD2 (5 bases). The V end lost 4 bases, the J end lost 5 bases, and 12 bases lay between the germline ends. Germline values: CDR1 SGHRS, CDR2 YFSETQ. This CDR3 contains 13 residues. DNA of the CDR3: TGCGCCAGCAGCACAAGCGGTGGGGAGACCCAGTACTTC. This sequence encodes CASSTSGGETQYF.

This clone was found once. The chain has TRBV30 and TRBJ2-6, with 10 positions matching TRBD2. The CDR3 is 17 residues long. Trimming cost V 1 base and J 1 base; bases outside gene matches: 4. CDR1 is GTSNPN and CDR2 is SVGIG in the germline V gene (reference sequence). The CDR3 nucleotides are TGTGCCTGGAGTGGACTAGCGGGTCCATCTGGGGCCAACGTCCTGACTTTC. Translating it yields CAWSGLAGPSGANVLTF.

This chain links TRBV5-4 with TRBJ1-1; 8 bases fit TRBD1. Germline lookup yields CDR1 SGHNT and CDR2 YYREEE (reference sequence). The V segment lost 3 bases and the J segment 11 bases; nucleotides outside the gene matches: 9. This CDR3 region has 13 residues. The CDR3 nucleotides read TGTGCCAGCAGCTCCTGGACAGGGAGTTTGGCTTTCTTT. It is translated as CASSSWTGSLAFF.

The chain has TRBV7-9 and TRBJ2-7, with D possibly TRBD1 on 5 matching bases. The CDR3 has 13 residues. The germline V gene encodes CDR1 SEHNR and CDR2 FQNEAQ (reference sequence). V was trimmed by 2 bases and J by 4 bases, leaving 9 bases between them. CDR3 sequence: CASSLTQGYEQYF. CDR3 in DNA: TGTGCCAGCAGCTTAACCCAGGGTTACGAGCAGTACTTC.

CDR3 sequence reads: CAISGLGEGTQYF. CDR3 nucleotides: TGTGCCATCAGTGGCTTGGGGGAGGGGACCCAGTACTTC. J is TRBJ2-5 and V is TRBV10-3; 7 nucleotides match TRBD2. This CDR3 has 13 residues. Germline V gene sequence: CDR1 ENHRY, CDR2 SYGVKD. The junction had 6 bases not matched to a gene; V was cut back by 4 bases and J by 7 bases.

CDR3 amino acids: CASSLLQGYRDEQFF. The CDR3 DNA reads as TGTGCCAGCAGTTTATTGCAGGGGTACCGGGATGAGCAGTTCTTC. J is TRBJ2-1 and V is TRBV27; a weak D match, TRBD1 (6 bases). The V end lost 1 base, the J end lost 8 bases, and 15 bases lay between the germline ends. This CDR3 contains 15 residues. The germline CDR1 and CDR2 sequences are MNHEY and SMNVEV (reference sequence).

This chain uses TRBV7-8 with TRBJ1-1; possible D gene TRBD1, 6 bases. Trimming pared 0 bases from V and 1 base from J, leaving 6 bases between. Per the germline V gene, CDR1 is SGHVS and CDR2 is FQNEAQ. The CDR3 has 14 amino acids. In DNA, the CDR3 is TGTGCCAGCAGCTTAGCGGGACAGAACACTGAAGCTTTCTTT. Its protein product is CASSLAGQNTEAFF.

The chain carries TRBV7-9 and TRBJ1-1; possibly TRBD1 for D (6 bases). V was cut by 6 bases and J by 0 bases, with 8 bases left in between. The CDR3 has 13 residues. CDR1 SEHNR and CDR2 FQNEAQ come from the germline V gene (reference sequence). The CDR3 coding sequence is TGTGCCAGCAGACAGGGTTTGAACACTGAAGCTTTCTTT. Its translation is CASRQGLNTEAFF. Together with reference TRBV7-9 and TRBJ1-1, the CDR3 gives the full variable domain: DTGVSQNPRHKITKRGQNVTFRCDPISEHNRLYWYRQTLGQGPEFLTYFQNEAQLEKSRLLSDRFSAERPKGSFSTLEIQRTEQGDSAMYLCASRQGLNTEAFFGQGTRLTVV.

CDR3 residues: CATTRQGNSPLHF. DNA for the CDR3: TGTGCCACCACGAGACAGGGAAATTCACCCCTCCACTTT. This chain joins TRBV19 and TRBJ1-6, with TRBD1 matching over 7 bases. V was clipped by 10 bases and J by 7 bases; unmatched bases: 7. The CDR3 has 13 residues. Per the germline V gene, CDR1 is LNHDA and CDR2 is SQIVND (reference sequence).

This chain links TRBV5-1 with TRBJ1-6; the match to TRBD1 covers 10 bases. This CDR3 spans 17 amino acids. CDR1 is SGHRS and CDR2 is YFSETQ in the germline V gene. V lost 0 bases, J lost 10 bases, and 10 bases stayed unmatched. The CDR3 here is CASSLETGGGRGSPLHF. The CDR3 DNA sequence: TGCGCCAGCAGCTTGGAGACAGGGGGCGGAAGGGGGTCACCCCTCCACTTT.

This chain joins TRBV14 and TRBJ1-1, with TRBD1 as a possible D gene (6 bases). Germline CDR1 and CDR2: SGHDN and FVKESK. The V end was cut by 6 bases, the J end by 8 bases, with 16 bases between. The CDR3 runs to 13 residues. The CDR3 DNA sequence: TGTGCCAGCAGAGGACAGTATGCGACAGAAGCTTTCTTT. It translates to CASRGQYATEAFF.

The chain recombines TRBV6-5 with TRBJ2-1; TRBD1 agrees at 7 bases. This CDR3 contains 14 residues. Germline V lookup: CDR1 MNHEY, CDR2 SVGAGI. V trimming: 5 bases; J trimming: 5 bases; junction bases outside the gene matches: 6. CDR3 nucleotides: TGTGCCAGCAGTAAAGGGGACAGTCACAATGAGCAGTTCTTC. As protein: CASSKGDSHNEQFF.

The CDR3 nucleotides are TGTGCCACCAGCAGGACAGCCCTCTCCTACGAGCAGTACTTC. This gives the protein CATSRTALSYEQYF. The chain combines TRBV15 with TRBJ2-7, with a tentative D call TRBD1 (5 bases). The germline gives CDR1 LNHNV, CDR2 YYDKDF (reference sequence). The CDR3 has 14 residues. The V end was cut by 3 bases, the J end by 0 bases, with 9 bases between. The full variable domain, in which reference TRBV15 and TRBJ2-7 provide the parts outside the CDR3, is DAMVIQNPRYQVTQFGKPVTLSCSQTLNHNVMYWYQQKSSQAPKLLFHYYDKDFNNEADTPDNFQSRRPNTSFCFLDIRSPGLGDTAMYLCATSRTALSYEQYFGPGTRLTVT.

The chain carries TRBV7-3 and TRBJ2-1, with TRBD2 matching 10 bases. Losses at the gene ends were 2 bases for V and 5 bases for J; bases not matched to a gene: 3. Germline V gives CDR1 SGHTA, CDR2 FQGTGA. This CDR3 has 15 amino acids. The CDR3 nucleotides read TGTGCCAGCAGCTTACTAGCGGGAGTTAACAATGAGCAGTTCTTC. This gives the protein CASSLLAGVNNEQFF.